This record looks at one T cell receptor (beta chain) sequence and its context. No antigen is known for it. Germline V lookup: CDR1 SGHDT, CDR2 YYEEEE. V gave up 4 bases and J gave up 4 bases; unmatched junction bases: 5. The CDR3 is 14 residues long. The sample is drawn from a study of vaccination effects on CD4 cells after COVID-19. Study in general: Pre-vaccine samples were drawn 16 days and one week before the first dose.

Sequencing was preceded by expansion of antigen-specific CD4+ T cells with viral peptide pools in the ViraFEST assay. Isolating CD4+ T cells followed approximately 10 days of culture. By PCR, the person was confirmed to have had SARS-CoV-2 infection between March and December 2020. Libraries were prepared by immunoSEQ multiplex PCR; TCRdb keeps only in-frame clonotypes and omits some of them. The repertoire holds some 35,000 clones, roughly 69% seen once, with over 15% in the top ten. The input for sequencing was CD4+ T cells from PBMCs cultured with HCoV-NL63 spike peptides, taken before COVID-19 vaccination. The chain has TRBV5-6 and TRBJ2-3; 8 positions agree with TRBD1. The sequence derives from a human donor who had a prior SARS-CoV-2 infection. The CDR3 is CASSVDRVSDTQYF. The CDR3 coding sequence is TGTGCCAGCAGCGTGGACAGGGTGTCAGATACGCAGTATTTT.